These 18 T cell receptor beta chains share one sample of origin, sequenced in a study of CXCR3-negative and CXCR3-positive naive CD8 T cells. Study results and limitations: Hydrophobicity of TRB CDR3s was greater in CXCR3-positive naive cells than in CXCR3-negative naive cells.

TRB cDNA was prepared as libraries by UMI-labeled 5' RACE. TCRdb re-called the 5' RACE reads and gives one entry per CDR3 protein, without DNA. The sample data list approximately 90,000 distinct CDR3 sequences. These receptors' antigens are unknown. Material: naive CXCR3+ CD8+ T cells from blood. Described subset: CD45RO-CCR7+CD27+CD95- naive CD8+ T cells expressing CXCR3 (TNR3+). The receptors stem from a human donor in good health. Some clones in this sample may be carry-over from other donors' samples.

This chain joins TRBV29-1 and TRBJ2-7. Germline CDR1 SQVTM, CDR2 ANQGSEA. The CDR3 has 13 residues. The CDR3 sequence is CSVLLANSYEQYF.

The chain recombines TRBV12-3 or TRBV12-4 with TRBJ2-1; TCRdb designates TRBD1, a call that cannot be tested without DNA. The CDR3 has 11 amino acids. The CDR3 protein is CASSFSGEQFF.

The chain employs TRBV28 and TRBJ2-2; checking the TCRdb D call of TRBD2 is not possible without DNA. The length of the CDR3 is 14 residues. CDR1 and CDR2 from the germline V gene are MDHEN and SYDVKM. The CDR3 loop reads CASSPEGVTGELFF.

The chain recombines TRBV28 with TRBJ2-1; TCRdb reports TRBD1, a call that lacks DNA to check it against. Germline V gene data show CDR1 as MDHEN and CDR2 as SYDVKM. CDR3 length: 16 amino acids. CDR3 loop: CASEVYRQGAGDEQFF.

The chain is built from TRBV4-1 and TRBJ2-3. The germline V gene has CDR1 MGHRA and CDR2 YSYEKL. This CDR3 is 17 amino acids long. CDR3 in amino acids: CASSQDFASYVPDTQYF.

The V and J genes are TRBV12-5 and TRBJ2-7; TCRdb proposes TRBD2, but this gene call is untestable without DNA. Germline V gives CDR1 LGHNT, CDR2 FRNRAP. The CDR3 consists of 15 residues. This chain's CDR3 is CASGLDPGTLREQYF.

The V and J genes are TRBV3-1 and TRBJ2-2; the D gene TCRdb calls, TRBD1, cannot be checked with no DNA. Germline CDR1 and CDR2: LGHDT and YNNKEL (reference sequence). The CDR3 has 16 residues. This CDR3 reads CASSSRQLPNTGELFF.

The CDR3 sequence: CASSFISGSPLEQYF. The J gene is TRBJ2-7, the V gene TRBV28; TCRdb outputs TRBD1, but without DNA this stays unchecked. This CDR3 is built from 15 residues. CDR1 and CDR2 from the germline V gene are MDHEN and SYDVKM.

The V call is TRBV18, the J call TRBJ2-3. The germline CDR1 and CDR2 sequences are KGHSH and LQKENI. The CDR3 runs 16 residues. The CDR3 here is CASSPPDEDFTDTQYF.

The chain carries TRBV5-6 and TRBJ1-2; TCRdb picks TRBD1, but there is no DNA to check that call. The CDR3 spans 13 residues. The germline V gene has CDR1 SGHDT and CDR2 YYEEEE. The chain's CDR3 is CASSLVDSYGYIF.

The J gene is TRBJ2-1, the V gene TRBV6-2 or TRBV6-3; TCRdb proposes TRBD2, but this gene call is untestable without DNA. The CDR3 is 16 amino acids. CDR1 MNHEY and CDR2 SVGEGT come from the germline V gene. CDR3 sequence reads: CASSDELSGRFNEQFF.

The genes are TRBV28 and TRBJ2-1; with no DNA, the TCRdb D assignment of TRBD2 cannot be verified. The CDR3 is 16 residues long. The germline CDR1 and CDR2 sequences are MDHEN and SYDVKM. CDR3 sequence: CASSLTSSGSIDEQFF.

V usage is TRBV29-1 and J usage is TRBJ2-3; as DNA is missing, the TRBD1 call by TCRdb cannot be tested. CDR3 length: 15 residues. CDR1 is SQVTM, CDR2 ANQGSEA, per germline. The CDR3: CSVALRGDDTDTQYF.

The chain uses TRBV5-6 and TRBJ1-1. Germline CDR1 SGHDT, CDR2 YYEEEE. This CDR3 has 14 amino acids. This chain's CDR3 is CASSWGTGNTEAFF.

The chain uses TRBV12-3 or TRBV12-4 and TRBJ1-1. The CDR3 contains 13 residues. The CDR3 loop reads CASSPVENTEAFF.

CDR3 residues: CASSLWDRGVSYNEQFF. The chain has TRBV5-1 and TRBJ2-1; TCRdb returns TRBD1, unconfirmable since there is no DNA. The CDR3 has 17 amino acids. CDR1 and CDR2 from the germline V gene are SGHRS and YFSETQ.

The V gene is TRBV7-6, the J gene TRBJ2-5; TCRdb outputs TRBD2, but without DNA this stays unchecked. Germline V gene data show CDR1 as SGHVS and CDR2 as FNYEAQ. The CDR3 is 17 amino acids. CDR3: CASSQIRTSGNQETQYF.

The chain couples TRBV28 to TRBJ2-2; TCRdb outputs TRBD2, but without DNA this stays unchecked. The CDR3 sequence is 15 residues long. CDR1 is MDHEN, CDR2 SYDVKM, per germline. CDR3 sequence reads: CASTTGTSNTGELFF.